Listed below are T cell receptor beta chains from one sample, sequenced in a study of cytomegalovirus exposure and HLA in healthy donors. Libraries were prepared by immunoSEQ multiplex PCR; TCRdb keeps only in-frame clonotypes and omits some of them. The sample shows roughly 190,000 clones, around a tenth of them seen only once. Sequencing used PBMCs. The receptors shown here come from a woman in her 30s in good health and CMV-seropositive. CDR3s include the opening cysteine and the closing phenylalanine or tryptophan. Each record gives: J gene, CDR3 length, V gene, CDR3 protein.

TRBJ2-7	14	TRBV4-1	CASSPRGAPYEQYF
TRBJ1-2	15	TRBV6-1	CASSESYGSSYGYTF
TRBJ2-2	14	TRBV2	CASKLDRGTGELFF
TRBJ2-5	13	TRBV7-9	CASSLNQGETQYF
TRBJ1-1	15	TRBV5-1	CASSLAPGVSTEAFF
TRBJ2-1	18	TRBV5-6	CASSQLAGGPGSYNEQFF
TRBJ2-2	16	TRBV7-7	CASSRGGRSSTGELFF
TRBJ2-5	17	TRBV2	CASSEGPTGSNQETQYF
TRBJ1-2	14	TRBV9	CASSVRTGNYGYTF
TRBJ2-1	17	TRBV4-1	CASSQSDAGGHYNEQFF
TRBJ2-3	15	TRBV19	CASSIGGGRGYTQYF
TRBJ2-7	17	TRBV5-1	CASSSLTGGVTGYEQYF
TRBJ2-5	14	TRBV7-2	CASSPGLAVETQYF
TRBJ2-2	14	TRBV30	CAWSAGLSTGELFF
TRBJ2-1	14	TRBV30	CAWSGGLMTTEQFF
TRBJ1-6	16	TRBV5-1	CASSDLLTGNNSPLHF
TRBJ2-2	16	TRBV18	CASSPQSGTTTGELFF
TRBJ2-6	18	TRBV2	CASSEAHRRSSGANVLTF
TRBJ2-7	15	TRBV18	CASSPRTGALYEQYF
TRBJ1-2	13	TRBV27	CASSPLGAHGYTF
TRBJ1-5	16	TRBV9	CASSVMTVMSNQPQHF
TRBJ2-7	15	TRBV12-5	CASGLGGLAGVEQYF
TRBJ1-2	13	TRBV6-5	CASSYGTGRGYTF
TRBJ2-1	14	TRBV6-1	CASSFSGRYNEQFF
TRBJ2-7	12	TRBV15	CATSTRTGREYF
TRBJ1-6	14	TRBV6-5	CASSYGTNNSPLHF
TRBJ1-2	13	TRBV7-3	CASSLDNQFGYTF
TRBJ2-7	14	TRBV27	CASSRTGTTYEQYF
TRBJ2-3	17	TRBV7-2	CASSRTSGRPVADTQYF
TRBJ2-7	15	TRBV10-1	CASSSRAGDQDEQYF
TRBJ1-1	11	TRBV20-1	CSAVRRGEAFF
TRBJ1-2	15	TRBV19	CASSYGEGTGYGYTF
TRBJ2-1	16	TRBV5-1	CASSSTGTSVMDEQFF
TRBJ2-7	14	TRBV5-6	CASSYSPNSYEQYF
TRBJ2-7	14	TRBV6-6	CASVRGGTRREQYF
TRBJ2-7	15	TRBV27	CASSFLTGASNEQYF
TRBJ2-2	16	TRBV5-1	CASSLAGTANTGELFF
TRBJ2-1	14	TRBV5-4	CASSFGQGYNEQFF
TRBJ2-7	15	TRBV4-1	CASSRYTLTGGEGYF
TRBJ2-2	14	TRBV5-4	CASSFSVNTGELFF
TRBJ1-2	15	TRBV10-2	CASSDPGVSLYGYTF
TRBJ1-2	13	TRBV27	CASRGQPVHGYTF
TRBJ2-4	17	TRBV9	CASSVGVGLADKNIQYF
TRBJ2-3	16	TRBV15	CATSPGLAGVTDTQYF
TRBJ2-2	16	TRBV30	CAWSGETSGISGELFF
TRBJ2-3	15	TRBV5-1	CASSPRTGGSDTQYF
TRBJ2-3	16	TRBV5-1	CASSTRLAGGPDTQYF
TRBJ1-1	14	TRBV19	CASSMASGVTEAFF
TRBJ2-7	19	TRBV7-6	CASSLVPYRDRGFPYEQYF
TRBJ1-1	13	TRBV4-1	CASSQDVEAEAFF
TRBJ1-1	15	TRBV7-6	CASSLNLQGWAEAFF
TRBJ2-5	13	TRBV7-3	CASSPTLEETQYF
TRBJ2-7	12	TRBV4-1	CASSQGGVEQYF
TRBJ2-7	14	TRBV5-6	CASSFLERGYEQYF
TRBJ2-1	15	TRBV11-2	CASTPVGTRYNEQFF
TRBJ1-5	16	TRBV2	CASSEKDRFSNQPQHF
TRBJ1-5	14	TRBV9	CASSSGHSNQPQHF
TRBJ2-7	14	TRBV13	CASSLGLAAYEQYF
TRBJ1-6	16	TRBV9	CASSVGGSSYNSPLHF